This T cell receptor (beta chain) appears in the sequencing data of a study of vaccination effects on CD4 cells after COVID-19. Study in general: Two doses of either BNT162b2 or mRNA-1273 were given to each participant.

On this clone: Antigen: not known.

Prior to sequencing, the ViraFEST assay stimulated PBMC with viral peptide pools, which expanded the antigen-specific CD4+ T cells. Culture lasted about nine days before CD4+ T cell isolation. Vaccinees lacked prior SARS-CoV-2 infection and tested negative for nucleocapsid antibodies. Every well housed 2.1 million or so PBMC, which grew in culture alongside around 10 IU/ml IL-2 and 10 ug/ml peptides. In the cultures, half the medium was exchanged for IL-2 medium on days 3 and 7. This table comes from immunoSEQ multiplex PCR, and its TCRdb copy is limited to in-frame clones, with some not included. The sample lists about 41,000 clones, around 67% occurring once. This CDR3 has 14 residues. Germline assignment: CDR1 LGHNA and CDR2 YNFKEQ. Trimming took 4 bases from V and 4 from J, leaving 13 bases between them.

Material: CD4+ T cells from PBMCs cultured with HCoV-OC43 spike peptides, obtained before COVID-19 vaccination. Subset indicated: HCoV-OC43 spike overlapping peptide pool stimulation. V is TRBV4-2 and J is TRBJ1-1; the D gene is possibly TRBD1 (5 bases). The TCR sequence derives from a human donor who received a COVID-19 vaccine. This CDR3 is CASSPRGFGTEAFF. As DNA, the CDR3 is TGTGCCAGCAGCCCACGGGGCTTTGGCACTGAAGCTTTCTTT.